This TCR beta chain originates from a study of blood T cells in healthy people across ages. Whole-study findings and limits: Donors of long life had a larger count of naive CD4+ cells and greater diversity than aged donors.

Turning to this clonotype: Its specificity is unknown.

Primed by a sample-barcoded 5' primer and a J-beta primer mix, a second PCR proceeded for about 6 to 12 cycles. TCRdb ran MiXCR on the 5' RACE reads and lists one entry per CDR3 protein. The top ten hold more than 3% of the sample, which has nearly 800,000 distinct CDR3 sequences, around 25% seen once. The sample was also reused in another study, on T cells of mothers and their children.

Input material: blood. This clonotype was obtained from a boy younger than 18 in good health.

The CDR3 DNA sequence: TGTGCCACTCAGATCAGGGAGCAAGAGACCCAGTACTTC. The encoded protein is CATQIREQETQYF. The rearrangement uses TRBV13 and TRBJ2-5; tentatively, D is TRBD1 or TRBD2 (5 bases each). V shed 10 bases and J shed 2 bases, with 14 bases lying between them. CDR1 and CDR2 (germline): PRHDT, FYEKMQ (reference sequence). The CDR3 has 13 residues.